These T cell receptor beta chains were read from a single sample in a study of blood T cell repertoires in COVID-19. Sequencing used immunoSEQ multiplex PCR; TCRdb keeps in-frame clones, though not all of them. The table lists about 300,000 clones, roughly 84% of them singletons. Sequencing used peripheral blood. Receptor source: a human donor with COVID-19, enrolled during active disease. The donor label of this sample is uncertain. The CDR3 runs from the conserved cysteine through the conserved F or W. The D gene is left open where the match is weak. Not every row has a clone size; where given, it reads once, few, many or a size class.

j_call v_call d_call clone_size cdr3_nt cdr3_aa
TRBJ1-6 TRBV27 NA NA TGTGCCAGCAGCCATATCACAGAGGGCAAAGGGAATTCACCCCTCCACTTT CASSHITEGKGNSPLHF
TRBJ2-5 TRBV5-1 NA NA TGCGCCAGCAGCCCCCCCCTAAGGGGCGAAGAGACCCAGTACTTC CASSPPLRGEETQYF
TRBJ2-2 TRBV30 TRBD2 NA TGTGCCTGGTGGACTAGCGGGGTCACCGGGGAGCTGTTTTTT CAWWTSGVTGELFF
TRBJ1-1 TRBV3-1/TRBV3-2 NA NA TGTGCCAGCAGCCAATCTGGGACACCGAACACTGAAGCTTTCTTT CASSQSGTPNTEAFF
TRBJ1-4 TRBV6-5 NA NA TGTGCCAGCAGCCGTGAACGGGGTGAAAAACTGTTTTTT CASSRERGEKLFF
TRBJ2-1 TRBV7-9 NA NA TGTGCCAGCAGCCCCCTAAGAAGGCAGGGAACCGCCTCCTACAATGAGCAGTTCTTC CASSPLRRQGTASYNEQFF
TRBJ1-1 TRBV19 TRBD1 NA TGTGCCTTTCGGACAGGGGAAAGAACTGAAGCTTTCTTT CAFRTGERTEAFF
TRBJ2-1 TRBV7-2 TRBD2 NA TGTGCCAGCAATATAGCGGGCAACAATGAGCAGTTCTTC CASNIAGNNEQFF
TRBJ1-1 TRBV7-2 NA NA TGTGCCAGCAGCGTAACTACAGGTGCCGTTACTGAAGCTTTCTTT CASSVTTGAVTEAFF
TRBJ2-1 TRBV3-1/TRBV3-2 TRBD2 once TGTGCCAGCAGCCAGGGTTCACTAGCGGGAAACTACAATGAGCAGTTCTTC CASSQGSLAGNYNEQFF
TRBJ2-1 TRBV6-1 TRBD2 NA TGTGCCAGCGGTGTAGCGGGGAGCAGCTCCTACAATGAGCAGTTCTTC CASGVAGSSSYNEQFF
TRBJ2-5 TRBV27 TRBD2 NA TGTGCCAGCAGACTAGCGGGAGTTGGAGAGACCCAGTACTTC CASRLAGVGETQYF
TRBJ2-5 TRBV10-1 TRBD2 NA TGCGCCAGCGAGAGGGGGACTAGCGGGCGCCAAGAGACCCAGTACTTC CASERGTSGRQETQYF
TRBJ2-3 TRBV29-1 NA NA TGCAGCGTTGAGCGAGGAGGCACAGATACGCAGTATTTT CSVERGGTDTQYF
TRBJ2-7 TRBV7-7 TRBD1 NA TGTGCTAGCAGCTTAGGACAGGACCCCTACGAGCAGTACTTC CASSLGQDPYEQYF
TRBJ1-4 TRBV30 TRBD1 NA TGTGCCTGGGGGGGGACAGGGGATGAAAAACTGTTTTTT CAWGGTGDEKLFF
TRBJ2-3 TRBV19 NA NA TGTGCCAGTAGTTCCCCGGGGGAAGATACGCAGTATTTT CASSSPGEDTQYF
TRBJ2-7 TRBV5-1 NA NA TGCGCCAGCAGCGGAGGGACGGGTAGCTACGAGCAGTACTTC CASSGGTGSYEQYF
TRBJ2-1 TRBV4-1 NA NA TGCGCCAGCAGCCAAGGGTGGGGGCTGGCCTACAATGAGCAGTTCTTC CASSQGWGLAYNEQFF
TRBJ2-4 TRBV29-1 TRBD1 NA TGCAGCGTACCGGGACAGGGACTCAAAAACATTCAGTACTTC CSVPGQGLKNIQYF
TRBJ2-5 TRBV30 NA NA TGTGCCTGGAGTACGGAGGCAGAGACCCAGTACTTC CAWSTEAETQYF
TRBJ1-4 TRBV11-2 NA once TGTGCCAGCAGCTTAGGAGAGTTGGGCCTTGGGACTAATGAAAAACTGTTTTTT CASSLGELGLGTNEKLFF
TRBJ1-1 TRBV2 TRBD1 NA TGTGCCAGCAGTGAAAACAGGGGGAGAACTGAAGCTTTCTTT CASSENRGRTEAFF
TRBJ2-2 TRBV21-1 NA NA TGTGCCAGCAGCAAATGTAAGAGGAACACCGGGGAGCTGTTTTTT CASSKCKRNTGELFF
TRBJ1-4 TRBV27 TRBD1 NA TGTGCCAGCAGTTTTACAGGGGTCACTAATGAAAAACTGTTTTTT CASSFTGVTNEKLFF
TRBJ1-1 TRBV6-5 NA few TGTGCCAGCTGGCCGGGGAGGGAAGGCACTGAAGCTTTCTTT CASWPGREGTEAFF
TRBJ2-5 TRBV6-7 TRBD1 NA TGTGCCAGCAGTTTATCGCCGGGACAGGGTGGGCAAGAGACCCAGTACTTC CASSLSPGQGGQETQYF
TRBJ2-6 TRBV6-5 NA NA TGTGCCAGCAGGTGGGGAGATCCAGGGGCCAACGTCCTGACTTTC CASRWGDPGANVLTF
TRBJ2-2 TRBV24-1 TRBD2 NA TGTGCCACCAGTGACCTATATAGCGGGACGAACACCGGGGAGCTGTTTTTT CATSDLYSGTNTGELFF
TRBJ2-6 TRBV4-1 NA NA TGCGCCAGCAGATCGGGAACAGGGTCCGGGGCCAACGTCCTGACTTTC CASRSGTGSGANVLTF
TRBJ2-1 TRBV10-1 NA NA TGCGCCAGCAGTCGTCGGGAGAACCACAATGAGCAGTTCTTC CASSRRENHNEQFF
TRBJ1-4 TRBV30 TRBD1 NA TGTGCCTGGGGGCGGACAGGGTCTAATGAAAAACTGTTTTTT CAWGRTGSNEKLFF
TRBJ2-7 TRBV12-3/TRBV12-4 NA NA TGTGCCAGCAGTTTTGACAGATACGAGCAGTACTTC CASSFDRYEQYF
TRBJ2-6 TRBV11-3 NA NA TGTGCCAGCAGCTTATGGGCCGCGGGGGGGGCCAACGTCCTGACTTTC CASSLWAAGGANVLTF